This entry is about one T cell receptor beta chain. Its antigen is as yet unknown. The data stem from a study of cytomegalovirus exposure and HLA in healthy donors. The PCR used 60 Vbeta and 13 Jbeta primers. TCRdb keeps only in-frame clones here, not all; method: immunoSEQ multiplex PCR. The sample yields roughly 98,000 clones, roughly 76% seen once. The study's findings and limits: A later examination showed that TCR association rates differed by HLA locus, with DRB1 most and HLA-C fewest. The classifier, whose performance was assessed in both the original and validation cohorts, reportedly diagnosed cytomegalovirus status with high specificity and sensitivity.

Germline CDR1 SGHKS, CDR2 YYEKEE (reference sequence). CDR3 length equals 14 residues. V was clipped by 4 bases and J by 5 bases; unmatched bases: 6. Sequenced sample: PBMCs. This chain joins TRBV5-5 and TRBJ2-5, with TRBD1 matching over 9 bases. This clonotype originated in a middle-aged man in good health and CMV-seronegative. CDR3 coding DNA: TGTGCCAGCAGCCTACAGGGGGCAACGGAGACCCAGTACTTC. Its translation is CASSLQGATETQYF.